This note documents a single T cell receptor beta chain sequence. The antigen is not known. The V gene's germline CDR1 is KGHSH and CDR2 LQKENI. This CDR3 has 14 amino acids. V dropped 6 bases and J dropped 3 bases, with 14 bases sitting between them. TCRdb's copy holds only in-frame clones and misses some; the assay was immunoSEQ multiplex PCR. Among over 30,000 clones, about nine tenths were seen once, and the ten largest hold less than 5%. This sample was included in a study of OX40 agonist ivuxolimab in advanced cancers. Points from the study as a whole: The study found that CD8+ T cells averaged more expanded clones than CD4+.

Sample: CD4+ or CD8+ T cells sorted from blood, taken in a trial of the OX40 agonist ivuxolimab. The rearrangement uses TRBV18 and TRBJ1-1; perhaps TRBD1 as D (6 bases). This TCR derives from an adult with an advanced solid tumor such as melanoma, head and neck, liver or kidney cancer. In DNA, the CDR3 is TGTGCCAGCTCCCGAGGGGGAAAGGACACTGAAGCTTTCTTT. Amino acid sequence: CASSRGGKDTEAFF. The entire variable domain, with the rest obtained from reference TRBV18 and TRBJ1-1, is as follows: NAGVMQNPRHLVRRRGQEARLRCSPMKGHSHVYWYRQLPEEGLKFMVYLQKENIIDESGMPKERFSAEFPKEGPSILRIQQVVRGDSAAYFCASSRGGKDTEAFFGQGTRLTVV.